A selection of T cell receptor beta chains follows, all from one sample in a study of regulatory T cells in long-lasting Graves disease. TCRdb re-called the multiplex PCR reads with MiXCR, one entry per CDR3 protein. The sample yields around 400,000 distinct CDR3 sequences, about 25% seen once. The material sequenced was peripheral blood mononuclear cells (PBMCs), taken when the disease was refractory, from a patient treated with antithyroid drugs. These receptors all stem from a female donor with Graves disease. Each CDR3 is given with its conserved first and last residue. A D gene is named only where the DNA matches it firmly. Only some rows state a clone size, as once, few, many or a class for expanded clones.

>15|.|TRBD1|TRBV2|TRBJ2-1
CASSEVGQGFREQFF
TGTGCCAGCAGTGAGGTGGGACAGGGATTCAGGGAGCAGTTCTTC
>11|many|.|TRBV28|TRBJ1-1
CASSFSAEAFF
TGTGCCAGCAGTTTTTCTGCTGAAGCTTTCTTT
>15|few|.|TRBV5-1|TRBJ1-4
CASSLAGGAGEKLFF
TGCGCCAGCAGCTTGGCCGGGGGCGCAGGTGAAAAACTGTTTTTT
>11|many|.|TRBV6-5|TRBJ1-5
CASSSAGPQHF
TGTGCCAGCAGTTCTGCGGGGCCCCAGCATTTT
>16|.|.|TRBV2|TRBJ2-1
CASSDPTIEVSDEQFF
TGTGCCAGCAGTGATCCCACCATAGAAGTAAGCGATGAGCAGTTCTTC
>12|few|.|TRBV10-3|TRBJ2-7
CAISDPPYEQYF
TGTGCCATCAGTGACCCCCCCTACGAGCAGTACTTC
>16|.|.|TRBV19|TRBJ1-1
CASSIDASAGNTEAFF
TGTGCCAGTAGTATAGATGCCTCGGCAGGGAACACTGAAGCTTTCTTT
>13|many|.|TRBV28|TRBJ2-4
CATRVLAKNIQYF
TGTGCCACCAGGGTACTTGCCAAAAACATTCAGTACTTC
>14|.|TRBD1|TRBV7-9|TRBJ2-7
CASSETGGFDEQYF
TGTGCCAGCAGCGAGACAGGGGGCTTTGACGAGCAGTACTTC
>16|.|TRBD2|TRBV30|TRBJ2-3
CACGLSSGSPTDTQYF
TGTGCCTGCGGATTGTCTAGCGGGAGCCCCACAGATACGCAGTATTTT
>13|many|.|TRBV11-2|TRBJ2-4
CASSLSQENIQYF
TGTGCCAGCAGCTTATCCCAGGAAAACATTCAGTACTTC
>15|.|TRBD1|TRBV12-3/TRBV12-4|TRBJ1-1
CASSPDRGWYTEAFF
TGTGCCAGCAGTCCGGACAGGGGTTGGTACACTGAAGCTTTCTTT
>17|.|TRBD1|TRBV28|TRBJ1-2
CASSFRDRGRSNYGYTF
TGTGCCAGCAGCTTCCGGGACAGGGGGCGATCTAACTATGGCTACACCTTC
>13|many|.|TRBV6-1|TRBJ2-5
CASSRTVRESQYF
TGTGCCAGCAGTCGGACAGTCCGAGAGTCCCAGTACTTC
>14|.|.|TRBV28|TRBJ1-5
CASSPDRDNQPQHF
TGTGCCAGCTCACCCGACAGAGACAATCAGCCCCAGCATTTT
>16|.|TRBD2|TRBV7-2|TRBJ2-3
CASSYRTSGSTDTQYF
TGTGCCAGCAGCTACAGGACTAGCGGTAGCACAGATACGCAGTATTTT
>16|.|.|TRBV19|TRBJ1-5
CASSIGGGRINQPQHF
TGTGCCAGTAGTATAGGAGGGGGGCGAATCAATCAGCCCCAGCATTTT
>16|few|TRBD1|TRBV19|TRBJ1-1
CASSIGRTGLRTEAFF
TGTGCCAGTAGTATTGGTCGGACAGGGCTCCGGACTGAAGCTTTCTTT
>14|.|.|TRBV2|TRBJ2-5
CASSEGRNQGTQYF
TGTGCCAGCAGTGAAGGGCGGAACCAAGGGACCCAGTACTTC
>12|.|.|TRBV30|TRBJ1-2
CAWSVGPYGYTF
TGTGCCTGGAGTGTAGGGCCTTATGGCTACACCTTC
>15|many|TRBD2|TRBV28|TRBJ2-7
CASSLPSGAAYEQYF
TGTGCCAGCAGTTTACCTAGCGGGGCCGCCTACGAGCAGTACTTC
>14|many|.|TRBV6-1|TRBJ2-5
CASSERRVGETQYF
TGTGCCAGCAGTGAGAGGAGGGTCGGAGAGACCCAGTACTTC
>14|many|.|TRBV28|TRBJ1-1
CASRWTRGNTEAFF
TGTGCCAGCAGATGGACCCGGGGGAACACTGAAGCTTTCTTT
>17|.|.|TRBV3-1|TRBJ1-1
CASSQESGWGMNTEAFF
TGTGCCAGCAGCCAAGAATCGGGATGGGGTATGAACACTGAAGCTTTCTTT
>15|few|.|TRBV10-3|TRBJ1-1
CAISESGGQRTEAFF
TGTGCCATCAGTGAGTCGGGAGGCCAGCGGACTGAAGCTTTCTTT
>12|.|.|TRBV7-9|TRBJ2-2
CASSPDRGELFF
TGTGCCAGCAGCCCGGACCGCGGGGAGCTGTTTTTT
>19|.|TRBD1|TRBV6-5|TRBJ1-6
CASSYSGQGASSYNSPLHF
TGTGCCAGCAGTTACTCGGGACAGGGGGCAAGCTCCTATAATTCACCCCTCCACTTT
>14|few|.|TRBV20-1|TRBJ2-3
CSALPSENTDTQYF
TGCAGTGCTCTTCCAAGCGAAAACACAGATACGCAGTATTTT
>17|.|.|TRBV7-9|TRBJ2-5
CASSLAFRGDGQETQYF
TGTGCCAGCAGCTTAGCGTTCAGGGGAGACGGCCAAGAGACCCAGTACTTC
>13|.|.|TRBV15|TRBJ1-1
CATVGFYNTEAFF
TGTGCCACCGTTGGGTTTTACAACACTGAAGCTTTCTTT
>14|many|.|TRBV30|TRBJ2-7
CAWSRQGISYEQYF
TGTGCCTGGAGTCGGCAGGGGATTTCCTACGAGCAGTACTTC
>15|many|.|TRBV15|TRBJ2-5
CATSRDSWVRETQYF
TGTGCCACCAGCAGAGATAGTTGGGTACGAGAGACCCAGTACTTC
>15|many|.|TRBV28|TRBJ2-7
CASSLLGETSYEQYF
TGTGCCAGCAGTTTGTTGGGGGAGACCTCCTACGAGCAGTACTTC
>12|many|.|TRBV28|TRBJ2-7
CASSWGSYEQYF
TGTGCCAGCAGTTGGGGGTCCTACGAGCAGTACTTC
>14|.|TRBD1|TRBV5-6|TRBJ1-2
CASSSDRVVSGYTF
TGTGCCAGCAGCTCGGACAGGGTGGTATCTGGCTACACCTTC
>13|few|.|TRBV3-1|TRBJ2-1
CASSPSRDSMQFF
TGTGCCAGCAGCCCCAGTAGGGATAGTATGCAGTTCTTC
>12|few|.|TRBV20-1|TRBJ1-1
CSIDRRNTEAFF
TGCAGCATAGACAGGAGGAACACTGAAGCTTTCTTT
>12|.|.|TRBV29-1|TRBJ2-7
CSVLEEGYEQYF
TGCAGCGTCCTTGAAGAGGGCTACGAGCAGTACTTC
>14|many|TRBD2|TRBV2|TRBJ2-2
CASSDLLATGELFF
TGTGCCAGCAGTGATTTACTAGCGACCGGGGAGCTGTTTTTT
>14|few|.|TRBV20-1|TRBJ1-5
CSARAEDLGQPQHF
TGCAGTGCTAGGGCAGAGGATTTGGGTCAGCCCCAGCATTTT
>15|.|TRBD1|TRBV7-2|TRBJ2-5
CASSFAQGVGETQYF
TGTGCCAGCAGCTTTGCGCAGGGGGTGGGAGAGACCCAGTACTTC
>16|.|TRBD2|TRBV20-1|TRBJ2-7
CSARKDRTSGYYEQYF
TGCAGTGCTAGAAAAGATAGGACTAGCGGTTACTACGAGCAGTACTTC
>11|many|.|TRBV28|TRBJ1-2
CASGRGDGYTF
TGTGCCAGCGGCAGGGGTGATGGCTACACCTTC
>15|many|TRBD1|TRBV6-1|TRBJ2-5
CASSEGQGHRETQYF
TGTGCCAGCAGTGAAGGACAGGGGCATCGGGAGACCCAGTACTTC
>16|few|.|TRBV2|TRBJ2-3
CASRDPGPPGVDTQYF
TGTGCCAGCAGGGACCCAGGACCACCGGGGGTAGATACGCAGTATTTT